The rows below give T cell receptor beta chains drawn from one sample of a study of vaccination and CD4 T cells after COVID-19. TCRdb reprocessed the PCR reads via MiXCR and lists one record per CDR3 protein. The sample includes more than 15,000 distinct CDR3 sequences, around 47% of them seen just once. No antigens are known for them. Sequencing used CD4+ T cells from blood, cultured in vitro. Receptor source: a human donor who had recovered from COVID-19. CDR3s include the opening cysteine and the closing phenylalanine or tryptophan. The D gene is left open where the match is weak. A clone size is listed for some rows: how often the clone was seen (once, few, many), or a class if it is expanded.

>TRBJ2-7|15|TRBV19|once|.
CASSPRGSVAYEQYF
TGTGCCAGTAGTCCCCGGGGTAGCGTCGCCTACGAGCAGTACTTC
>TRBJ2-2|16|TRBV15|.|TRBD2
CATSSLAGARTGELFF
TGTGCCACCAGCAGTCTAGCGGGAGCTCGGACCGGGGAGCTGTTTTTT
>TRBJ1-1|16|TRBV6-1|few|.
CASSESGALYFTEAFF
TGTGCCAGCAGTGAATCAGGGGCGCTGTATTTTACTGAAGCTTTCTTT
>TRBJ1-1|14|TRBV2|few|.
CASNRGTLNTEAFF
TGTGCCAGCAACCGTGGGACATTAAACACTGAAGCTTTCTTT
>TRBJ2-2|17|TRBV7-2|few|.
CASSLRIRNGDTGELFF
TGTGCCAGCAGCTTAAGAATTAGGAATGGGGACACCGGGGAGCTGTTTTTT
>TRBJ1-6|13|TRBV6-5|few|.
CASSYSPWVALHF
TGTGCCAGCAGTTATAGCCCCTGGGTCGCCCTCCACTTT
>TRBJ1-5|12|TRBV7-2|.|.
CASSSRNQPQHF
TGTGCCAGCAGCTCCAGGAATCAGCCCCAGCATTTT
>TRBJ2-6|15|TRBV5-1|.|.
CASSSLGLGANVLTF
TGCGCCAGCAGCTCCCTGGGACTTGGGGCCAACGTCCTGACTTTC
>TRBJ2-1|16|TRBV27|.|TRBD2
CASNSRGLGPYNEQFF
TGTGCCAGCAACTCCCGAGGACTAGGCCCCTACAATGAGCAGTTCTTC
>TRBJ2-3|13|TRBV28|.|TRBD1
CAMGDRAADTQYF
TGTGCCATGGGGGACAGGGCTGCAGATACGCAGTATTTT
>TRBJ2-3|14|TRBV30|once|.
CAWTRGAGQDTQYF
TGTGCCTGGACCCGCGGCGCCGGCCAGGATACGCAGTATTTT
>TRBJ2-7|12|TRBV6-5|few|.
CASSSYAYEQYF
TGTGCCAGCAGTTCCTACGCCTACGAGCAGTACTTC
>TRBJ1-4|13|TRBV29-1|.|.
CSVEVPGYEKLFF
TGCAGCGTTGAAGTTCCAGGGTATGAAAAACTGTTTTTT
>TRBJ2-3|15|TRBV7-3|.|TRBD1
CASSLDRAGRSTQYF
TGTGCCAGCAGCTTAGACAGGGCCGGTAGGTCTACGCAGTATTTT
>TRBJ2-5|13|TRBV9|.|.
CASSVESQETQYF
TGTGCCAGCAGCGTAGAAAGCCAAGAGACCCAGTACTTC
>TRBJ2-5|18|TRBV27|few|TRBD1
CASRQFGTGPHLRVTQYF
TGTGCCAGCCGACAATTCGGGACAGGGCCGCACCTTAGGGTGACCCAGTACTTC
>TRBJ1-5|16|TRBV18|.|.
CASSPPGRRGNQPQHF
TGTGCCAGCTCACCACCGGGGCGTAGGGGCAATCAGCCCCAGCATTTT
>TRBJ2-7|14|TRBV6-1|.|TRBD2
CASSLTSGTYEQYF
TGTGCCAGCAGTCTGACTAGCGGCACCTACGAGCAGTACTTC
>TRBJ2-1|16|TRBV19|few|TRBD1
CASSLSRDRASGKQFF
TGTGCCAGTAGTCTCTCCCGGGACAGGGCGTCGGGAAAGCAGTTCTTC
>TRBJ2-7|15|TRBV5-6|.|.
CASSFVGRASYEQYF
TGTGCCAGCAGCTTTGTCGGACGGGCCTCCTACGAGCAGTACTTC
>TRBJ2-7|14|TRBV2|.|TRBD1
CATRGGQGIWEQYF
TGTGCCACACGCGGGGGACAGGGAATTTGGGAGCAGTACTTC
>TRBJ1-3|13|TRBV5-1|.|.
CATADSPGNTIYF
TGCGCCACCGCGGACAGTCCGGGAAACACCATATATTTT
>TRBJ2-3|13|TRBV2|.|.
CASSVDGEDTQYF
TGTGCCAGCAGTGTGGACGGGGAAGATACGCAGTATTTT
>TRBJ1-5|16|TRBV6-2/TRBV6-3|.|TRBD1
CASSHGTEYSNQPQHF
TGTGCCAGCAGTCACGGGACAGAGTATAGCAATCAGCCCCAGCATTTT